The 15 T cell receptor beta chains below were found in one sample sequenced in a study of HIV-infected patients and healthy controls. MiXCR, applied by TCRdb to the 5' RACE reads, yields one record per CDR3 protein. The sample has some 70,000 distinct CDR3 sequences, about 19% seen once. The sequencing input was CD4+ T cells from blood. All receptors derive from a human donor in good health.

The chain links TRBV6-2 or TRBV6-3 to TRBJ2-2; no clear D. Germline loops: CDR1 MNHEY, CDR2 SVGEGT. The CDR3 spans 14 residues. Trimming pared 6 bases from V and 9 bases from J, leaving 17 bases between. This CDR3 reads CASRKIDWHRELFF. CDR3 coding DNA: TGTGCCAGCAGAAAAATCGACTGGCACCGGGAGCTGTTTTTT.

This clonotype has ten or more counts. The genes are TRBV29-1 and TRBJ1-2; TRBD1 might be the D (5 bases). The CDR3 has 12 amino acids. Germline assignment: CDR1 SQVTM and CDR2 ANQGSEA. The V and J ends lost 2 bases and 4 bases respectively, with 8 bases between them. CDR3 bases: TGCAGCGTTGAAAGGGGAGCCTATGGCTACACCTTC. This sequence encodes CSVERGAYGYTF.

This clonotype was seen many times. This chain joins TRBV10-2 and TRBJ2-3, with D perhaps TRBD2 (5 bases). The CDR3 sequence is 15 residues long. V was cut by 6 bases and J by 0 bases, with 13 bases left in between. Germline assignment: CDR1 WSHSY and CDR2 SAAADI. CDR3 nucleotide sequence: TGCGCCAGCAGCCAATCCGGGAAGAGCACAGATACGCAGTATTTT. Translation gives CASSQSGKSTDTQYF.

This clonotype was picked up many times. This chain connects TRBV2 to TRBJ2-1; D may be TRBD2 (6 bases). Trimming took off 9 bases at V and 0 bases at J, with 12 bases between the two ends. The CDR3 has 14 residues. Per the germline V gene, CDR1 is SNHLY and CDR2 is FYNNEI. Here the CDR3 DNA reads TGTGCCAGTCGCCGGGAGAGCTCCTACAATGAGCAGTTCTTC. Translation: CASRRESSYNEQFF.

The chain employs TRBV9 and TRBJ2-1, with unresolved D. CDR3 length equals 18 residues. V was clipped by 0 bases and J by 3 bases, with 19 bases between them. CDR1 SGDLS and CDR2 YYNGEE come from the germline V gene. The CDR3: CASSVGVGKGILYNEQFF. For the CDR3, the DNA is TGTGCCAGCAGCGTAGGTGTAGGGAAGGGTATCCTCTACAATGAGCAGTTCTTC.

This clonotype was picked up a small number of times. V gene TRBV10-3 combines with J gene TRBJ2-7; TRBD1 matches at 10 bases. After removal of 7 bases from V and 7 bases from J, the junction contained 13 bases not matched to a gene. The CDR3 runs 15 residues. Per germline, CDR1 ENHRY and CDR2 SYGVKD. Here the CDR3 reads CAIKVSGQGSGEQYF. The CDR3 DNA reads TGTGCCATCAAGGTTTCGGGACAGGGGTCGGGAGAGCAGTACTTC.

CDR3 residues: CAMRKGGGRNTDTQYF. As DNA, the CDR3 is TGTGCCATGAGGAAGGGAGGCGGGAGGAACACAGATACGCAGTATTTT. The chain has TRBV10-3 and TRBJ2-3; TRBD2 agrees at 8 bases. Germline V CDR1 and CDR2: ENHRY, SYGVKD. Germline trimming cut 9 bases from V and 2 bases from J; bases unmatched to any gene: 13. CDR3 length: 16 residues.

This clonotype was seen only a few times. This chain links TRBV4-3 with TRBJ1-3; D gene unclear. This CDR3 spans 14 amino acids. V lost 0 bases and J lost 4, with 7 bases in between. Per germline, CDR1 LGHNA and CDR2 YSLEER. CDR3 DNA sequence: TGCGCCAGCAGCCAAGACACATACGGAAACACCATATATTTT. Translated: CASSQDTYGNTIYF.

The chain recombines TRBV18 with TRBJ1-1; possibly TRBD1 for D (6 bases). Germline V gene sequence: CDR1 KGHSH, CDR2 LQKENI. CDR3 size: 15 residues. V was cut by 1 base and J by 1 base, with 10 bases left in between. The CDR3 spells CASSPLTGSNTEAFF. CDR3 DNA: TGTGCCAGCTCACCACTGACAGGATCGAACACTGAAGCTTTCTTT.

This clonotype was recorded many times. The chain joins TRBV12-3 or TRBV12-4 to TRBJ1-3, with 7 positions matching TRBD1. The CDR3 is made up of 16 amino acids. Unmatched junction bases numbered 7, after V lost 3 bases and J lost 2 bases. This chain's CDR3 is CASSLGRQGAGNTIYF. CDR3 coding DNA: TGTGCCAGCAGTTTGGGCCGGCAGGGGGCTGGAAACACCATATATTTT.

This clonotype has a count of ten or more. The J gene is TRBJ2-5, the V gene TRBV4-2; 7 bases agree with TRBD2. Germline CDR1 is LGHNA and CDR2 is YNFKEQ. The trim removed 1 base at V and 4 bases at J, leaving 3 bases unmatched. The CDR3 sequence is 14 residues long. DNA for the CDR3: TGTGCCAGCAGCCAAGGAGCGGGACTAGAGACCCAGTACTTC. Translated: CASSQGAGLETQYF.

This clonotype occurred a few times. The J gene is TRBJ1-2, the V gene TRBV30; 7 nucleotides line up with TRBD1. The CDR3 extends over 11 amino acids. The V segment lost 5 bases and the J segment 7 bases; nucleotides outside the gene matches: 4. Germline CDR1 reads GTSNPN; CDR2 reads SVGIG (reference sequence). DNA of the CDR3: TGTGCCTGGGACAGGGAGACTGGCTACACCTTC. Protein: CAWDRETGYTF.

This clonotype was observed a handful of times. This chain uses TRBV7-9 with TRBJ2-5, with 7 bases aligning to TRBD1. The CDR3 is made up of 13 amino acids. Germline loops: CDR1 SEHNR, CDR2 FQNEAQ (reference sequence). J lost 5 bases, V lost 7 bases, and 7 bases had no gene match. The CDR3 DNA reads as TGTGCCAGCACCAGCCTACAGGGGGAGACCCAGTACTTC. Amino acid sequence: CASTSLQGETQYF.

This clonotype was found a few times. The rearrangement joins TRBV4-1 to TRBJ2-7; D gene uncertain. There are 16 residues in the CDR3. The germline V gene encodes CDR1 MGHRA and CDR2 YSYEKL. The V end lost 1 base, the J end lost 0 bases, and 13 bases lay between the germline ends. Here the CDR3 reads CASSQVVRYSSYEQYF. The CDR3 DNA reads TGCGCCAGCAGCCAAGTGGTGAGGTACAGCTCCTACGAGCAGTACTTC.

This clonotype came up many times. This sequence joins TRBV4-1 and TRBJ1-2; 9 positions match TRBD1. The CDR3 loop spans 15 amino acids. The germline CDR1 and CDR2 sequences are MGHRA and YSYEKL. The ends lost 0 bases at V and 4 bases at J; junction bases unmatched: 3. The DNA for the CDR3 is TGCGCCAGCAGCCAAGATGGGACAGGGAGCTATGGCTACACCTTC. The encoded protein is CASSQDGTGSYGYTF.